This TCR beta chain was observed in a study of cytomegalovirus exposure and HLA in healthy donors. Libraries were prepared by immunoSEQ multiplex PCR; TCRdb keeps only in-frame clonotypes and omits some of them. The sample contains 100,000 to 150,000 clones, 85% to 90% of which appear only once. CDR3 length: 16 amino acids. Germline CDR1 and CDR2: MNHNS and SASEGT. V was cut by 0 bases and J by 4 bases, with 14 bases left in between. Sequencing used PBMCs. V gene TRBV6-1 combines with J gene TRBJ2-3; a possible D gene is TRBD1 (6 bases). The receptor was derived from a young woman in good health and CMV-seronegative. CDR3 loop: CASSEARGQKPDTQYF. CDR3 DNA sequence: TGTGCCAGCAGTGAAGCGCGAGGACAGAAGCCAGATACGCAGTATTTT.